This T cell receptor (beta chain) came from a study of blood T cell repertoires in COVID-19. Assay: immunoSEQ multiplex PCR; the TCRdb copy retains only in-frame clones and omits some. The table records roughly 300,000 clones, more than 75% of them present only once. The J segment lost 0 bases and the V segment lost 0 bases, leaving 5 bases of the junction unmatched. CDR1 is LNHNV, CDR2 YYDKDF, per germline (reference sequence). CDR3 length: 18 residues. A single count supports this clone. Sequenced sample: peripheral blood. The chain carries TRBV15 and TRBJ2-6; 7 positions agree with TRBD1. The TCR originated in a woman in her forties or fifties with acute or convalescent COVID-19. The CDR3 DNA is TGTGCCACCAGCAGAGATGGGACAGTAAGCTCTGGGGCCAACGTCCTGACTTTC. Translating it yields CATSRDGTVSSGANVLTF.